This record covers a single TCR beta chain. This entry comes from a study of radiotherapy plus CTLA-4 blockade in lung cancer. Study-level background: In roughly 19% of patients, objective responses were seen; roughly 30% had disease control.

Sequenced by immunoSEQ multiplex PCR; TCRdb stores in-frame clones only, minus some. The sample lists 45,000 to 55,000 clones, approximately 86% seen once, with 15% to 20% in the top ten. CDR3 length: 14 amino acids. V was pared by 3 bases and J by 0 bases, with 9 bases between. Germline V gene sequence: CDR1 SGHVS, CDR2 FNYEAQ. Focal radiation and CTLA-4 blockade (ipilimumab) were tested in chemo-refractory metastatic non-small-cell lung cancer patients. The clonotype comes from a human donor with non-small cell lung cancer that progressed on radiotherapy plus ipilimumab. Some clones in this sample may be carry-over from other donors' samples. The chain is built from TRBV7-6 and TRBJ2-7; D is possibly TRBD2 (5 bases). Sequenced material: peripheral blood, taken from a patient treated with radiotherapy plus ipilimumab. CDR3 sequence reads: CASSFREFSYEQYF. As DNA, the CDR3 is TGTGCCAGCAGCTTCCGGGAATTCTCCTACGAGCAGTACTTC.